This T cell receptor beta chain was sequenced during a study of shared T cell receptors in the human thymus. Profiling relied on immunoSEQ multiplex PCR, and the TCRdb table lists in-frame clones only, not all of them. The sample contains just under 550,000 clones, around three quarters of which appear only once. The CDR3 has 15 amino acids. Germline lookup yields CDR1 MNHGY and CDR2 SVAAGI. The V segment lost 7 bases and the J segment 3 bases; nucleotides outside the gene matches: 4. Separately, the same data were catalogued under a study of human thymus T cells. That work adds: Thymus was obtained from resections taken during corrective heart surgery.

The sequenced sample was thymocytes. The receptor was isolated from a boy less than two years old with a congenital heart defect. The chain recombines TRBV6-9 with TRBJ2-2; 11 bases agree with TRBD1. CDR3 amino acids: CASTTDRGHTGELFF. For the CDR3, the DNA is TGTGCCAGCACGACGGACAGGGGGCACACCGGGGAGCTGTTTTTT.